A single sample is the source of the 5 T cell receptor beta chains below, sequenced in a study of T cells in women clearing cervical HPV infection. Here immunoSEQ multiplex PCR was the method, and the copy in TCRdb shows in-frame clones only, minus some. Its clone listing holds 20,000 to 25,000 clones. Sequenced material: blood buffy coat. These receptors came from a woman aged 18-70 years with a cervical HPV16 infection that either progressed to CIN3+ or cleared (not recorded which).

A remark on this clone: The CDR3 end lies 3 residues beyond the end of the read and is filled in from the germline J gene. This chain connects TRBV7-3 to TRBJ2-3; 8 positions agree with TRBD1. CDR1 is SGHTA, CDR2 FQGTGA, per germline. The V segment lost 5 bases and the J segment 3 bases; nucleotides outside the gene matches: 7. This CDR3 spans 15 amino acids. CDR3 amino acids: CASSLTGGRTDTQYF. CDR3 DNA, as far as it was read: TGTGCCAGCAGCCTCACAGGGGGAAGAACAGATACG.

CDR3 bases read: TGTGCCATCAGTGAGACAGTTAATCCGAACACCGGGGAG. As protein: CAISETVNPNTGE. The entire CDR3 protein is CAISETVNPNTGELFF. The chain employs TRBV10-3 and TRBJ2-2; no definite D call. The CDR3 end is not reached by the read, which stops 3 residues before it; the germline J gene fills it in. The CDR3 has 16 amino acids. Germline CDR1 reads ENHRY; CDR2 reads SYGVKD. Between the trimmed V and J ends, which lost 2 bases and 0 bases, there was a span of 10 bases.

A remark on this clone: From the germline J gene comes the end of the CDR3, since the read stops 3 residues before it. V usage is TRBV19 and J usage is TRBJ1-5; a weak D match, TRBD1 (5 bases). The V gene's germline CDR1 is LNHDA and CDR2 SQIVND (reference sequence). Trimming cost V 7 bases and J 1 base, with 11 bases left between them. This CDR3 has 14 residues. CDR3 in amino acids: CASNPRGSNQPQHF. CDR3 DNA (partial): TGTGCCAGTAATCCCCGGGGGAGCAATCAGCCC.

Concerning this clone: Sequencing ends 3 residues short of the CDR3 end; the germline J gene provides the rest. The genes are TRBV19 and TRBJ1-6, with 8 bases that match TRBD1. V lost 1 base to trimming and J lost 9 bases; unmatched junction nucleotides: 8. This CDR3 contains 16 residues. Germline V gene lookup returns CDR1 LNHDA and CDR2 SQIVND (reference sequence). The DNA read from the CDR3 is TGTGCCAGTAGTATAGGTTGGCAGGGGGCAGGTTCACCC. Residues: CASSIGWQGAGSP. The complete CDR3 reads CASSIGWQGAGSPLHF.

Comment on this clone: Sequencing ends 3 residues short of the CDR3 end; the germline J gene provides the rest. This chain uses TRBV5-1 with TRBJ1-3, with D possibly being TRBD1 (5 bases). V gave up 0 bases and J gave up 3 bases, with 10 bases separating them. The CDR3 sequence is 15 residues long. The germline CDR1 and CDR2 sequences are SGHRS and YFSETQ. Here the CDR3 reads CASSLEGRHGNTIYF. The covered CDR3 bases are TGCGCCAGCAGCTTGGAGGGGCGTCATGGAAACACC.